Listed below are T cell receptor beta chains from one sample, sequenced in a study of CD8 T cells in ankylosing spondylitis. From the 5' RACE reads, TCRdb called clonotypes with MiXCR, one entry per CDR3 protein. Of some 30,000 distinct CDR3 sequences in the sample, about 6.8% are singletons; the top ten hold about 10%. Source material: blood, either unsorted or a sorted T cell fraction (not recorded which). The receptors were gathered from a male donor with ankylosing spondylitis or in good health (not recorded which). Each CDR3 is given with its conserved first and last residue. Fields, in order: D gene, V gene, clone size, J gene, CDR3 protein, CDR3 DNA. D genes are given only for firm matches. Only part of the rows carry a size: once, few, many, or a class if the clone is expanded.

D gene: -; V gene: TRBV27; clone size: many; J gene: TRBJ2-7; CDR3 protein: CASSPLGQYEQYF; CDR3 DNA: TGTGCCAGCAGTCCCCTGGGGCAATACGAGCAGTACTTC
D gene: TRBD2; V gene: TRBV7-6; clone size: -; J gene: TRBJ2-1; CDR3 protein: CASSSLAGTYNEQFF; CDR3 DNA: TGTGCCAGCAGCTCACTAGCGGGAACTTACAATGAGCAGTTCTTC
D gene: TRBD1; V gene: TRBV18; clone size: many; J gene: TRBJ2-4; CDR3 protein: CASSGGQDDPSYF; CDR3 DNA: TGTGCCAGCTCCGGTGGACAGGACGATCCCTCGTACTTC
D gene: TRBD1; V gene: TRBV5-1; clone size: many; J gene: TRBJ1-4; CDR3 protein: CASSPRQGSFANEKLFF; CDR3 DNA: TGCGCCAGCAGCCCCCGACAGGGAAGTTTTGCTAATGAAAAACTGTTTTTT
D gene: -; V gene: TRBV10-3; clone size: many; J gene: TRBJ2-1; CDR3 protein: CAITAGTYNEQFF; CDR3 DNA: TGTGCCATAACTGCCGGGACCTACAATGAGCAGTTCTTC
D gene: -; V gene: TRBV9; clone size: -; J gene: TRBJ2-3; CDR3 protein: CASSVGTSYTDTQYF; CDR3 DNA: TGTGCCAGCAGCGTAGGGACTTCTTACACAGATACGCAGTATTTT
D gene: -; V gene: TRBV12-3/TRBV12-4; clone size: many; J gene: TRBJ1-1; CDR3 protein: CAIKGRSTEAFF; CDR3 DNA: TGTGCCATAAAGGGACGTAGCACTGAAGCTTTCTTT
D gene: -; V gene: TRBV21-1; clone size: many; J gene: TRBJ2-7; CDR3 protein: CASSARLAGEIYEQYF; CDR3 DNA: TGTGCCAGCAGCGCTCGATTAGCGGGAGAGATCTACGAGCAGTACTTC
D gene: -; V gene: TRBV27; clone size: -; J gene: TRBJ2-1; CDR3 protein: CASSSPSYNEQFF; CDR3 DNA: TGTGCCAGCAGTTCTCCTAGCTACAATGAGCAGTTCTTC
D gene: -; V gene: TRBV7-2; clone size: few; J gene: TRBJ1-5; CDR3 protein: CASSQNGGGNQPQHF; CDR3 DNA: TGTGCCAGCAGCCAAAACGGGGGTGGCAATCAGCCCCAGCATTTT
D gene: -; V gene: TRBV28; clone size: many; J gene: TRBJ2-2; CDR3 protein: CASTGHRGGELFF; CDR3 DNA: TGTGCCAGTACAGGGCATCGAGGCGGGGAGCTGTTTTTT
D gene: TRBD1; V gene: TRBV10-3; clone size: many; J gene: TRBJ2-7; CDR3 protein: CATGQGMTYEQYF; CDR3 DNA: TGTGCCACTGGACAGGGGATGACCTACGAGCAGTACTTC
D gene: TRBD1; V gene: TRBV28; clone size: many; J gene: TRBJ1-5; CDR3 protein: CASSLLGQGNQPQHF; CDR3 DNA: TGTGCCAGCAGTTTATTGGGACAGGGAAATCAGCCCCAGCATTTT
D gene: -; V gene: TRBV5-4; clone size: few; J gene: TRBJ2-1; CDR3 protein: CASSSRQTGPYNEQFF; CDR3 DNA: TGTGCCAGCAGCTCCCGCCAAACTGGCCCCTACAATGAGCAGTTCTTC
D gene: TRBD1; V gene: TRBV5-1; clone size: many; J gene: TRBJ2-7; CDR3 protein: CASSLGPTGSNYEQYF; CDR3 DNA: TGCGCCAGCAGCTTGGGGCCGACAGGGTCAAACTACGAGCAGTACTTC